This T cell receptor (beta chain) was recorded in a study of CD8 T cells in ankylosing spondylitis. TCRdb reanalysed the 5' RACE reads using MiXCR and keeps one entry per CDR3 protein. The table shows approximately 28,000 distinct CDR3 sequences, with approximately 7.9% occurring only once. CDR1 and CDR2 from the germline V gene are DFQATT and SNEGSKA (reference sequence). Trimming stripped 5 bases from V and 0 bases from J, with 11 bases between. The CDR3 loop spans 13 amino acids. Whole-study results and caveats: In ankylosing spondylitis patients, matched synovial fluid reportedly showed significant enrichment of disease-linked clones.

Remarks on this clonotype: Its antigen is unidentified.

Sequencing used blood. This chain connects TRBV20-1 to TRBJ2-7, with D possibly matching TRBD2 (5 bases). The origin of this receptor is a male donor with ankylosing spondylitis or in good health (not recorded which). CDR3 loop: CSAETGSSYEQYF. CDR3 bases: TGCAGTGCTGAGACGGGAAGCTCCTACGAGCAGTACTTC.